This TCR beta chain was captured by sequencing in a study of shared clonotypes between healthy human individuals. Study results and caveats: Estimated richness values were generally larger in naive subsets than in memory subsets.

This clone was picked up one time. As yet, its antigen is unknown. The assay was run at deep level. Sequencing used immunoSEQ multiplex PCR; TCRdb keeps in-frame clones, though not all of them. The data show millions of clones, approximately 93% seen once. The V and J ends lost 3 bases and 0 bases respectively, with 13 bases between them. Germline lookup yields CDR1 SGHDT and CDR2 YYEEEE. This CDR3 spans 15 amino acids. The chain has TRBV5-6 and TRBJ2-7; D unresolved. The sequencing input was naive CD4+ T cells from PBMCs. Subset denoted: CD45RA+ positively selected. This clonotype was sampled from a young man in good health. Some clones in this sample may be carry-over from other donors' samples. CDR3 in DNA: TGTGCCAGCAGCTCGTCTTACAATTTCTCCTACGAGCAGTACTTC. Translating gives CASSSSYNFSYEQYF. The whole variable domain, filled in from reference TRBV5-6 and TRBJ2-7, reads DAGVTQSPTHLIKTRGQQVTLRCSPKSGHDTVSWYQQALGQGPQFIFQYYEEEERQRGNFPDRFSGHQFPNYSSELNVNALLLGDSALYLCASSSSYNFSYEQYFGPGTRLTVT.